A selection of T cell receptor beta chains follows, all from one sample in a study of cytomegalovirus exposure and HLA in healthy donors. The method was immunoSEQ multiplex PCR; TCRdb's version includes in-frame clones alone and lacks a portion of them. In total, the table holds around 150,000 clones. The sequenced material came from PBMCs. The receptors were sampled from a man aged 35 to 55 in good health and CMV-seronegative. Both conserved end residues are part of each CDR3. A D gene is named only where the DNA matches it firmly.

v_call: TRBV19; d_call: TRBD1; j_call: TRBJ1-2; cdr3_aa: CASSTDRGRSYGYTF; cdr3_nt: TGTGCCAGTAGTACCGACAGGGGAAGAAGCTATGGCTACACCTTC
v_call: TRBV7-3; d_call: NA; j_call: TRBJ2-2; cdr3_aa: CASSPQGLGGELFF; cdr3_nt: TGTGCCAGCAGCCCCCAGGGGCTAGGCGGGGAGCTGTTTTTT
v_call: TRBV7-9; d_call: NA; j_call: TRBJ2-5; cdr3_aa: CASSLAQETQYF; cdr3_nt: TGTGCCAGCAGCTTAGCCCAGGAGACCCAGTACTTC
v_call: TRBV5-4; d_call: NA; j_call: TRBJ2-1; cdr3_aa: CATSGSEGSYNEQFF; cdr3_nt: TGTGCCACATCCGGGAGCGAGGGCTCCTACAATGAGCAGTTCTTC
v_call: TRBV7-9; d_call: NA; j_call: TRBJ1-2; cdr3_aa: CASSLVPDGGGYTF; cdr3_nt: TGTGCCAGCAGCTTAGTACCTGACGGAGGAGGCTACACCTTC
v_call: TRBV7-3; d_call: TRBD2; j_call: TRBJ2-4; cdr3_aa: CASSLTAGEVKNIQYF; cdr3_nt: TGTGCCAGCAGCTTAACAGCGGGGGAGGTGAAAAACATTCAGTACTTC
v_call: TRBV7-3; d_call: TRBD2; j_call: TRBJ2-3; cdr3_aa: CASSLTSGGSTDTQYF; cdr3_nt: TGTGCCAGCAGCTTAACAAGCGGGGGAAGCACAGATACGCAGTATTTT
v_call: TRBV12-5; d_call: TRBD1; j_call: TRBJ2-5; cdr3_aa: CASGQSGTGETQYF; cdr3_nt: TGTGCTAGTGGTCAGTCCGGGACAGGAGAGACCCAGTACTTC
v_call: TRBV4-2; d_call: TRBD1; j_call: TRBJ2-5; cdr3_aa: CASSQPTGGRETQYF; cdr3_nt: TGTGCCAGCAGCCAGCCCACAGGGGGCCGGGAGACCCAGTACTTC
v_call: TRBV10-3; d_call: TRBD1; j_call: TRBJ2-7; cdr3_aa: CAISESRTGSQQYF; cdr3_nt: TGTGCCATCAGTGAGTCGAGGACAGGGTCCCAGCAGTACTTC
v_call: TRBV4-2; d_call: NA; j_call: TRBJ2-5; cdr3_aa: CASSQVGMGTEGQETQYF; cdr3_nt: TGTGCCAGCAGCCAAGTAGGAATGGGGACGGAGGGACAAGAGACCCAGTACTTC
v_call: TRBV7-6; d_call: TRBD1; j_call: TRBJ1-1; cdr3_aa: CASSLVTGQGKTEAFF; cdr3_nt: TGTGCCAGCAGCTTAGTTACCGGACAGGGTAAAACTGAAGCTTTCTTT
v_call: TRBV7-2; d_call: NA; j_call: TRBJ2-2; cdr3_aa: CASTLGGAYTGELFF; cdr3_nt: TGTGCCAGCACCCTTGGGGGGGCCTACACCGGGGAGCTGTTTTTT
v_call: TRBV14; d_call: TRBD2; j_call: TRBJ2-1; cdr3_aa: CASSQDLAGAIYNEQFF; cdr3_nt: TGTGCCAGCAGCCAAGATCTAGCGGGGGCCATCTACAATGAGCAGTTCTTC
v_call: TRBV9; d_call: NA; j_call: TRBJ2-3; cdr3_aa: CASSVQTASTDTQYF; cdr3_nt: TGTGCCAGCAGCGTCCAGACAGCAAGCACAGATACGCAGTATTTT
v_call: TRBV5-6; d_call: NA; j_call: TRBJ1-3; cdr3_aa: CASSSTGIGRDSGNTIYF; cdr3_nt: TGTGCCAGCAGCTCTACGGGAATCGGGCGAGACTCTGGAAACACCATATATTTT
v_call: TRBV4-2; d_call: TRBD2; j_call: TRBJ2-2; cdr3_aa: CASSPLTSGGDGELFF; cdr3_nt: TGTGCCAGCAGCCCTCTGACTAGCGGGGGTGACGGGGAGCTGTTTTTT
v_call: TRBV6-4; d_call: TRBD1; j_call: TRBJ1-2; cdr3_aa: CASSEQTGGGYTF; cdr3_nt: TGTGCCAGCAGTGAACAGACAGGGGGTGGCTACACCTTC
v_call: TRBV15; d_call: NA; j_call: TRBJ1-6; cdr3_aa: CATSRTSVSSPLHF; cdr3_nt: TGTGCCACCAGCAGAACTTCTGTGAGCTCACCCCTCCACTTT
v_call: TRBV7-2; d_call: TRBD1; j_call: TRBJ1-2; cdr3_aa: CASSLEGQSYGYTF; cdr3_nt: TGTGCCAGCAGCTTAGAGGGACAGAGCTATGGCTACACCTTC
v_call: TRBV6-1; d_call: NA; j_call: TRBJ1-6; cdr3_aa: CASRHGQHNSPLHF; cdr3_nt: TGTGCCAGCAGGCACGGACAACATAATTCACCCCTCCACTTT
v_call: TRBV7-3; d_call: NA; j_call: TRBJ1-6; cdr3_aa: CASSLQGFNSPLHF; cdr3_nt: TGTGCCAGCAGCTTACAGGGATTTAATTCACCCCTCCACTTT
v_call: TRBV21-1; d_call: NA; j_call: TRBJ1-3; cdr3_aa: CASNSRGISGNTIYF; cdr3_nt: TGTGCCAGCAATAGCCGAGGTATTTCTGGAAACACCATATATTTT
v_call: TRBV7-2; d_call: NA; j_call: TRBJ1-6; cdr3_aa: CASSLKRSNSPLHF; cdr3_nt: TGTGCCAGCAGCTTAAAGAGGAGTAATTCACCCCTCCACTTT
v_call: TRBV19; d_call: NA; j_call: TRBJ1-5; cdr3_aa: CASSGSRGIEPQHF; cdr3_nt: TGTGCCAGTAGTGGGTCCCGGGGAATCGAGCCCCAGCATTTT
v_call: TRBV5-1; d_call: NA; j_call: TRBJ2-3; cdr3_aa: CASSTRGYSTDTQYF; cdr3_nt: TGCGCCAGCAGCACCCGGGGGTATAGCACAGATACGCAGTATTTT
v_call: TRBV7-2; d_call: NA; j_call: TRBJ1-5; cdr3_aa: CASSLIGVSNQPQHF; cdr3_nt: TGTGCCAGCAGCTTAATAGGGGTCAGCAATCAGCCCCAGCATTTT
v_call: TRBV28; d_call: TRBD1; j_call: TRBJ1-5; cdr3_aa: CASRRDRVQPQHF; cdr3_nt: TGTGCCAGCAGGCGAGACAGGGTTCAGCCCCAGCATTTT
v_call: TRBV6-5; d_call: TRBD1; j_call: TRBJ1-5; cdr3_aa: CASRQTGDNQPQHF; cdr3_nt: TGTGCCAGCAGACAGACAGGGGACAATCAGCCCCAGCATTTT
v_call: TRBV5-4; d_call: TRBD1; j_call: TRBJ1-1; cdr3_aa: CASSFGQEAVAFF; cdr3_nt: TGTGCCAGCAGCTTTGGACAGGAGGCCGTCGCTTTCTTT
v_call: TRBV6-5; d_call: TRBD1; j_call: TRBJ1-2; cdr3_aa: CASSRGPTFYGYTF; cdr3_nt: TGTGCCAGCAGCAGGGGGCCGACGTTCTATGGCTACACCTTC
v_call: TRBV6-5; d_call: NA; j_call: TRBJ1-2; cdr3_aa: CASSRANSGFYGYTF; cdr3_nt: TGTGCCAGCAGCCGCGCCAACTCAGGGTTCTATGGCTACACCTTC
v_call: TRBV27; d_call: TRBD1; j_call: TRBJ1-1; cdr3_aa: CASIPLGQGAEDTEAFF; cdr3_nt: TGTGCCAGCATACCCCTTGGACAGGGGGCGGAGGACACTGAAGCTTTCTTT
v_call: TRBV18; d_call: TRBD1; j_call: TRBJ1-2; cdr3_aa: CASSRGTGGVDGYTF; cdr3_nt: TGTGCCAGCTCACGAGGGACAGGGGGCGTCGATGGCTACACCTTC
v_call: TRBV7-2; d_call: NA; j_call: TRBJ1-1; cdr3_aa: CASSLGRNTEAFF; cdr3_nt: TGTGCCAGCAGCTTAGGTAGGAACACTGAAGCTTTCTTT
v_call: TRBV5-4; d_call: TRBD1; j_call: TRBJ1-2; cdr3_aa: CASSQPGTGGGGYTF; cdr3_nt: TGTGCCAGCAGCCAACCCGGGACAGGGGGAGGGGGCTACACCTTC
v_call: TRBV15; d_call: NA; j_call: TRBJ1-3; cdr3_aa: CATSLSGNTIYF; cdr3_nt: TGTGCCACCAGCCTGTCTGGAAACACCATATATTTT
v_call: TRBV6-5; d_call: TRBD1; j_call: TRBJ1-2; cdr3_aa: CASTQSRGLGGYTF; cdr3_nt: TGTGCCAGCACCCAGAGTAGGGGGCTGGGTGGCTACACCTTC
v_call: TRBV4-1; d_call: TRBD2; j_call: TRBJ2-7; cdr3_aa: CASSRTSASYEQYF; cdr3_nt: TGCGCCAGCAGCCGGACTAGCGCCTCCTACGAGCAGTACTTC
v_call: TRBV5-4; d_call: TRBD2; j_call: TRBJ2-3; cdr3_aa: CASSERLAGAKDTQYF; cdr3_nt: TGTGCCAGCAGCGAAAGACTAGCGGGGGCTAAAGATACGCAGTATTTT
v_call: TRBV7-3; d_call: TRBD1; j_call: TRBJ1-2; cdr3_aa: CASSPRQGGNYGYTF; cdr3_nt: TGTGCCAGCAGCCCTAGACAGGGGGGCAACTATGGCTACACCTTC
v_call: TRBV19; d_call: NA; j_call: TRBJ1-4; cdr3_aa: CASSLRQAPENEKLFF; cdr3_nt: TGTGCCAGTAGTCTTCGACAGGCTCCGGAAAATGAAAAACTGTTTTTT
v_call: TRBV29-1; d_call: NA; j_call: TRBJ1-2; cdr3_aa: CSVGQGLNYGYTF; cdr3_nt: TGCAGCGTTGGGCAGGGCCTCAACTATGGCTACACCTTC
v_call: TRBV4-3; d_call: TRBD1; j_call: TRBJ1-5; cdr3_aa: CASSPPRCFEDRVSHSNQPQHF; cdr3_nt: TGCGCCAGCAGCCCACCTAGGTGTTTTGAGGACAGGGTATCCCATAGCAATCAGCCCCAGCATTTT
v_call: TRBV7-2; d_call: TRBD2; j_call: TRBJ2-4; cdr3_aa: CASSFGGGSGNIQYF; cdr3_nt: TGTGCCAGCAGCTTCGGCGGGGGATCGGGAAACATTCAGTACTTC
v_call: TRBV6-5; d_call: NA; j_call: TRBJ2-7; cdr3_aa: CASRPPQRGSYEQYF; cdr3_nt: TGTGCCAGCAGACCCCCGCAGAGAGGTTCCTACGAGCAGTACTTC
v_call: TRBV18; d_call: NA; j_call: TRBJ1-5; cdr3_aa: CASSPGGRDQPQHF; cdr3_nt: TGTGCCAGCTCACCCGGCGGGAGGGATCAGCCCCAGCATTTT
v_call: TRBV11-2; d_call: NA; j_call: TRBJ1-3; cdr3_aa: CASSEGTSGNTIYF; cdr3_nt: TGTGCCAGCAGCGAAGGGACATCTGGAAACACCATATATTTT
v_call: TRBV6-5; d_call: NA; j_call: TRBJ2-2; cdr3_aa: CASRKAGTGELFF; cdr3_nt: TGTGCCAGCAGGAAAGCGGGCACCGGGGAGCTGTTTTTT
v_call: TRBV2; d_call: NA; j_call: TRBJ1-2; cdr3_aa: CAQARPNYGYTF; cdr3_nt: TGTGCCCAGGCCAGGCCCAACTATGGCTACACCTTC
v_call: TRBV7-2; d_call: TRBD1; j_call: TRBJ2-1; cdr3_aa: CASSLEGGQGGEQFF; cdr3_nt: TGTGCCAGCAGCTTAGAGGGGGGACAGGGTGGTGAGCAGTTCTTC
v_call: TRBV9; d_call: TRBD1; j_call: TRBJ1-2; cdr3_aa: CASSYRGHYGYTF; cdr3_nt: TGTGCCAGCAGTTACAGGGGGCACTATGGCTACACCTTC